Listed here is a single T cell receptor beta chain. The record originates from a study of blood T cell repertoires in COVID-19. Here immunoSEQ multiplex PCR was the method, and the copy in TCRdb shows in-frame clones only, minus some. Seen here are about 210,000 clones, 84% observed once, and the top ten hold roughly a tenth. Trimming removed 1 base at V and 5 bases at J, with 13 bases between. CDR1 is SGHKS and CDR2 is YYEKEE in the germline V gene (reference sequence). The CDR3 covers 14 residues. The sequenced material came from peripheral blood. The genes are TRBV5-5 and TRBJ2-7; possibly TRBD2 for D (5 bases). The TCR originated in a man in his fifties with active or convalescent COVID-19. CDR3 bases: TGTGCCAGCAGCTTGTATTCGGGGTGGCACGAGCAGTACGTC. Protein product: CASSLYSGWHEQYV.